The 24 T cell receptor beta chains listed next were all sequenced from one sample in a study of blood T cell repertoires in COVID-19. Method: immunoSEQ multiplex PCR; TCRdb's copy keeps in-frame clones and lacks some. The table has roughly 270,000 clones, approximately 78% seen once. The source material was PBMCs or T cells enriched from blood (not recorded which). Receptors originate from a man aged 40-55 years who had been exposed to COVID-19.

The chain combines TRBV2 with TRBJ1-1; 7 nucleotides agree with TRBD1. The CDR3 contains 14 residues. V dropped 6 bases and J dropped 1; count of bases not matched to a gene: 5. Germline V gene lookup returns CDR1 SNHLY and CDR2 FYNNEI. The CDR3 loop reads CASRRTGENTEAFF. The CDR3 DNA is TGTGCCAGCAGAAGGACAGGCGAGAACACTGAAGCTTTCTTT.

The chain uses TRBV15 and TRBJ2-7; the match to TRBD1 covers 7 bases. With 1 base clipped from V and 2 bases from J, the junction kept 2 bases outside the gene matches. The CDR3 is 14 residues long. Looked up from germline, CDR1 is LNHNV and CDR2 is YYDKDF (reference sequence). In nucleotides, the CDR3 is TGTGCCACCAGCAGAGGGACAGGTACCTACGAGCAGTACTTC. This codes for CATSRGTGTYEQYF.

The chain recombines TRBV5-1 with TRBJ2-1; 13 bases fit TRBD2. This CDR3 comprises 15 residues. Germline lookup yields CDR1 SGHRS and CDR2 YFSETQ. V dropped 2 bases and J dropped 6; count of bases not matched to a gene: 2. As DNA, the CDR3 is TGCGCCAGCAGCTTCGGACTAGCGGGAGCCAATGAGCAGTTCTTC. This encodes CASSFGLAGANEQFF. Full variable domain (missing parts from reference TRBV5-1 and TRBJ2-1): KAGVTQTPRYLIKTRGQQVTLSCSPISGHRSVSWYQQTPGQGLQFLFEYFSETQRNKGNFPGRFSGRQFSNSRSEMNVSTLELGDSALYLCASSFGLAGANEQFFGPGTRLTVL.

The chain combines TRBV9 with TRBJ2-7, with 8 nucleotides matching TRBD1. This CDR3 is built from 14 residues. The germline gives CDR1 SGDLS, CDR2 YYNGEE. The J segment lost 3 bases and the V segment lost 4 bases, leaving 6 bases of the junction unmatched. In DNA, the CDR3 is TGTGCCAGCAGCCCAAGACAGGGGCTCTACGAGCAGTACTTC. Encoded protein: CASSPRQGLYEQYF. Supplemented by reference TRBV9 and TRBJ2-7, the full variable domain reads DSGVTQTPKHLITATGQRVTLRCSPRSGDLSVYWYQQSLDQGLQFLIQYYNGEERAKGNILERFSAQQFPDLHSELNLSSLELGDSALYFCASSPRQGLYEQYFGPGTRLTVT.

J is TRBJ2-7 and V is TRBV27; maybe TRBD1 (6 bases). V was trimmed by 5 bases and J by 0 bases, leaving 8 bases between them. Germline V gene sequence: CDR1 MNHEY, CDR2 SMNVEV (reference sequence). The CDR3 is 13 amino acids. The CDR3 DNA reads as TGTGCCAGCAGTCCGGGACACTCCTACGAGCAGTACTTC. It translates to CASSPGHSYEQYF.

The chain uses TRBV9 and TRBJ2-7; tentative D call: TRBD2 (5 bases). The CDR3 covers 13 residues. V gave up 0 bases and J gave up 4 bases, with 8 bases separating them. Germline lookup yields CDR1 SGDLS and CDR2 YYNGEE. The CDR3 protein is CASSVDGIYEQYF. CDR3 DNA: TGTGCCAGCAGCGTAGACGGGATATACGAGCAGTACTTC.

V gene TRBV5-8 combines with J gene TRBJ2-3; 9 nucleotides match TRBD1. V shed 4 bases and J 5 bases; nucleotides not matched to a gene: 11. Germline V gene data show CDR1 as SGHTS and CDR2 as YDEGEE. The CDR3 loop spans 16 amino acids. CDR3 loop: CASSLGTGMVQDTQYF. The CDR3 nucleotides are TGTGCCAGCAGCCTAGGGACAGGGATGGTCCAAGATACGCAGTATTTT.

The gene calls are TRBV13 and TRBJ2-2, with D tentatively TRBD1 (5 bases). This CDR3 is built from 14 residues. Trimming cost V 2 bases and J 2 bases, with 6 bases left between them. From germline, CDR1 is PRHDT and CDR2 FYEKMQ (reference sequence). The CDR3: CASSLWGNTGELFF. The DNA for the CDR3 is TGTGCCAGCAGCTTATGGGGCAACACCGGGGAGCTGTTTTTT.

The sample holds a few counts of this clone. The V gene is TRBV14, the J gene TRBJ2-2, with TRBD2 matching 8 bases. The CDR3 has 15 amino acids. V lost 7 bases, J lost 7 bases, and 11 bases stayed unmatched. Germline V gene data show CDR1 as SGHDN and CDR2 as FVKESK. Here the CDR3 reads CASTHTRGAGGELFF. The CDR3 bases are TGTGCCAGCACCCATACGCGGGGGGCTGGCGGGGAGCTGTTTTTT.

The rearrangement joins TRBV30 to TRBJ2-2; 9 bases align to TRBD1. CDR1 GTSNPN and CDR2 SVGIG come from the germline V gene (reference sequence). The trim removed 5 bases at V and 7 bases at J, leaving 5 bases unmatched. The CDR3 runs to 13 residues. The chain's CDR3 is CAWGGTGIGELFF. The DNA of the CDR3 is TGTGCCTGGGGAGGGACAGGGATCGGGGAGCTGTTTTTT.

The chain couples TRBV29-1 to TRBJ1-2; tentatively, D is TRBD1 (5 bases). The CDR3 loop spans 12 amino acids. The V gene's germline CDR1 is SQVTM and CDR2 ANQGSEA. Trimming shortened V by 3 bases and J by 2 bases, and 7 bases separated the two germline ends. CDR3 amino acids: CSVEAGNYGYTF. The CDR3 DNA sequence: TGCAGCGTTGAGGCAGGGAACTATGGCTACACCTTC.

V is TRBV10-3 and J is TRBJ1-6, with D possibly TRBD1 on 6 matching bases. Germline CDR1 is ENHRY and CDR2 is SYGVKD. V lost 11 bases and J 7 bases, leaving 12 bases between the germline ends. This CDR3 has 12 amino acids. CDR3 residues: CASGTSNSPLHF. CDR3 DNA sequence: TGTGCCTCCGGGACAAGCAATTCACCCCTCCACTTT.

The chain combines TRBV10-1 with TRBJ2-1; D remains unclear. CDR3 length: 16 amino acids. Deletions cut 2 bases from V and 5 bases from J, with 16 bases between. Germline V gene lookup returns CDR1 WNHNN and CDR2 SYGVQD (reference sequence). CDR3 sequence reads: CASSESGSRTHNEQFF. The CDR3, as DNA: TGCGCCAGCAGTGAGAGTGGCAGTCGAACACACAATGAGCAGTTCTTC.

The rearrangement uses TRBV2 and TRBJ2-1; D call uncertain. Germline V gene sequence: CDR1 SNHLY, CDR2 FYNNEI. This CDR3 is built from 17 residues. The V end was cut by 4 bases, the J end by 0 bases, with 16 bases between. The chain's CDR3 is CASSGRPDRSSYNEQFF. The DNA for the CDR3 is TGTGCCAGCAGTGGGAGACCCGATCGTAGCTCCTACAATGAGCAGTTCTTC.

This chain uses TRBV7-9 with TRBJ2-1; TRBD2 agrees at 7 bases. Germline lookup yields CDR1 SEHNR and CDR2 FQNEAQ (reference sequence). After removal of 3 bases from V and 10 bases from J, the junction contained 18 bases not matched to a gene. CDR3 size: 17 residues. The CDR3 sequence: CASSLEGAGVGVREQFF. CDR3 coding DNA: TGTGCCAGCAGCTTGGAGGGTGCGGGAGTAGGGGTACGCGAGCAGTTCTTC.

The table lists this clone with a few counts. This chain uses TRBV7-9 with TRBJ2-2; 7 positions match TRBD2. CDR3 length equals 14 residues. With 4 bases clipped from V and 7 bases from J, the junction kept 6 bases outside the gene matches. Germline CDR1 and CDR2: SEHNR and FQNEAQ (reference sequence). CDR3: CASSWSGINGELFF. The CDR3 region has the DNA TGTGCCAGCAGCTGGAGCGGGATCAACGGGGAGCTGTTTTTT.

This sequence joins TRBV18 and TRBJ2-5; 7 bases line up with TRBD2. J gave up 1 base and V 3 bases, and 8 bases lay outside the gene matches. The length of the CDR3 is 16 residues. Germline loops: CDR1 KGHSH, CDR2 LQKENI. CDR3 residues: CASSPRLQRGQETQYF. CDR3 DNA sequence: TGTGCCAGCTCACCTCGTCTCCAGCGGGGCCAAGAGACCCAGTACTTC.

CDR3 bases: TGCGCCAGCAGCCGACTCAGCGGGCTTCGGTGGGGCGGGGAGCTGTTTTTT. Translating gives CASSRLSGLRWGGELFF. The V gene is TRBV4-1, the J gene TRBJ2-2, with D possibly TRBD2 on 6 matching bases. The CDR3 consists of 17 residues. CDR1 MGHRA and CDR2 YSYEKL come from the germline V gene. V dropped 4 bases and J dropped 7 bases, with 22 bases sitting between them.

This chain connects TRBV3-1 (or the pseudogene TRBV3-2) to TRBJ2-2, with 7 bases identical to TRBD1. Germline CDR1 is LGHDT and CDR2 is YNNKEL (reference sequence). The CDR3 length is 13 residues. V was pared by 4 bases and J by 8 bases, with 4 bases of the junction left unmatched. As DNA, the CDR3 is TGTGCCAGCAGCCCACGACAGGGTGGGGAGCTGTTTTTT. Translating gives CASSPRQGGELFF.

In this sample, this clone turned up a few times. The V gene is TRBV30, the J gene TRBJ1-6, with D perhaps TRBD1 (5 bases). CDR3 size: 12 residues. Trimming took off 5 bases at V and 16 bases at J, with 18 bases between the two ends. Germline V gene lookup returns CDR1 GTSNPN and CDR2 SVGIG (reference sequence). Here the CDR3 DNA reads TGTGCCTGGTCCCAGGGAAGCGGGATACTCCACTTT. It codes for CAWSQGSGILHF.

The chain combines TRBV5-4 with TRBJ1-2; D is possibly TRBD1 (6 bases). The ends were cut back, 4 bases at V and 5 bases at J, with 18 bases in the middle. CDR1 SGHNT and CDR2 YYREEE come from the germline V gene (reference sequence). The CDR3 is made up of 15 amino acids. The DNA for the CDR3 is TGTGCCAGCAGCCAAGGACTAGGACAGCCATATGGCTACACCTTC. As protein: CASSQGLGQPYGYTF.

The chain uses TRBV5-5 and TRBJ2-5, with D unresolved. Germline V lookup: CDR1 SGHKS, CDR2 YYEKEE (reference sequence). The CDR3 loop spans 15 amino acids. The germline V and J ends were trimmed by 6 bases and 0 bases, with 15 bases remaining between them. The CDR3 DNA is TGTGCCAGCATCTCTTCTCCGGTGAACCAAGAGACCCAGTACTTC. Amino acids: CASISSPVNQETQYF.

This clone was counted only a few times. V usage is TRBV27 and J usage is TRBJ2-4; possibly TRBD2 for D (7 bases). Between the trimmed V and J ends, which lost 0 bases and 0 bases, there was a span of 24 bases. CDR1 is MNHEY and CDR2 is SMNVEV in the germline V gene (reference sequence). The CDR3 extends over 21 amino acids. The CDR3 sequence: CASSLSRVGRGGSLAKNIQYF. CDR3 sequence (DNA): TGTGCCAGCAGTTTATCGCGAGTTGGCAGGGGAGGGAGTCTAGCCAAAAACATTCAGTACTTC.

The chain joins TRBV3-1 (or the pseudogene TRBV3-2) to TRBJ1-2; D uncertain. The CDR3 spans 12 residues. V lost 4 bases, J lost 4 bases, and 7 bases lay in between. In germline, CDR1 is LGHDT, CDR2 YNNKEL (reference sequence). The CDR3 here is CASSPGSYGYTF. The CDR3 DNA sequence: TGTGCCAGCAGCCCAGGCTCCTATGGCTACACCTTC.